This T cell receptor beta chain was found in a study of early T cells in non-severe SARS-CoV-2 infection. Germline V gene lookup returns CDR1 SQVTM and CDR2 ANQGSEA. The CDR3 runs 14 residues. V shed 7 bases and J 1 base; nucleotides not matched to a gene: 9. TCRdb re-derived calls from the 5' RACE reads in MiXCR, one entry per CDR3 protein. The sample has some 100,000 distinct CDR3 sequences; 14% to 15% are singletons. This chain joins TRBV29-1 and TRBJ1-1; 7 nucleotides match TRBD1. Sequenced: whole blood. The clonotype was recovered from an adult who was a healthcare worker with PCR-confirmed SARS-CoV-2 infection or an uninfected control (not recorded which). CDR3 sequence reads: CSAMKGAGNTEAFF. The CDR3 bases are TGCAGCGCCATGAAGGGGGCAGGGAACACTGAAGCTTTCTTT.